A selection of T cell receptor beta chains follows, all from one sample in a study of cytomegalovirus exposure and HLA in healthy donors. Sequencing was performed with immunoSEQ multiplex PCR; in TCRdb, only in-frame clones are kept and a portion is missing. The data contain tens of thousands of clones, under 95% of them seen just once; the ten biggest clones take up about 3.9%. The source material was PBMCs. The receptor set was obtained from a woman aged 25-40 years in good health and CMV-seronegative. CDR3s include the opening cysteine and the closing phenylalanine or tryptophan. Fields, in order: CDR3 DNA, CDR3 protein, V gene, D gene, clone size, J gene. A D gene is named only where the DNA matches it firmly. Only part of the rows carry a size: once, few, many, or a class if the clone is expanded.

CDR3nt: TGTGCCAGCAGCACAGGGAATCGAAAAGCTTTCTTT; CDR3aa: CASSTGNRKAFF; v_gene: TRBV6-5; d_gene: .; abundance: .; j_gene: TRBJ1-1
CDR3nt: TGTGCCTGGAGTATCCAGGGGAACACTGAAGCTTTCTTT; CDR3aa: CAWSIQGNTEAFF; v_gene: TRBV30; d_gene: .; abundance: .; j_gene: TRBJ1-1
CDR3nt: TGTGCCAGCAGTTTATTTGCAGGGGGCGAAAACACCATATATTTT; CDR3aa: CASSLFAGGENTIYF; v_gene: TRBV28; d_gene: TRBD1; abundance: once; j_gene: TRBJ1-3
CDR3nt: TGCGCCAGCAGCTTGTTAGCGGGAGGGAACAATGAGCAGTTCTTC; CDR3aa: CASSLLAGGNNEQFF; v_gene: TRBV5-1; d_gene: TRBD2; abundance: .; j_gene: TRBJ2-1
CDR3nt: TGTGCCAGCAGCCCACCCCTAGCGGGGGGGTCGAGGAATGAGCAGTTCTTC; CDR3aa: CASSPPLAGGSRNEQFF; v_gene: TRBV9; d_gene: TRBD2; abundance: .; j_gene: TRBJ2-1
CDR3nt: TGCAGTCCACCCGGGTTTGGCTACACCTTC; CDR3aa: CSPPGFGYTF; v_gene: TRBV20-1; d_gene: .; abundance: once; j_gene: TRBJ1-2
CDR3nt: TGTGCCAGCAGCGTAGGTAATAGCGGGAACAATGAGCAGTTCTTC; CDR3aa: CASSVGNSGNNEQFF; v_gene: TRBV9; d_gene: TRBD2; abundance: .; j_gene: TRBJ2-1
CDR3nt: TGTGCCAGCAGCACTAACGGACTGACCTACGAGCAGTACTTC; CDR3aa: CASSTNGLTYEQYF; v_gene: TRBV9; d_gene: .; abundance: .; j_gene: TRBJ2-7
CDR3nt: TGTGCCAGCAGCTTAAGGGAGAGCGATAACGAGCAGTACTTC; CDR3aa: CASSLRESDNEQYF; v_gene: TRBV7-9; d_gene: .; abundance: .; j_gene: TRBJ2-7
CDR3nt: TGTGCCAGCAGACTAAATGACCCCGGTGACTTC; CDR3aa: CASRLNDPGDF; v_gene: TRBV2; d_gene: .; abundance: .; j_gene: TRBJ1-2
CDR3nt: TGTGCCAGCAGGCCCCAGGCGGGGACAGGACTCTACGAGCAGTACTTC; CDR3aa: CASRPQAGTGLYEQYF; v_gene: TRBV2; d_gene: TRBD1; abundance: .; j_gene: TRBJ2-7
CDR3nt: TGTGCCAGCAGTTTACGCCGTGGGGGGAGCAATCAGCCCCAGCATTTT; CDR3aa: CASSLRRGGSNQPQHF; v_gene: TRBV27; d_gene: .; abundance: .; j_gene: TRBJ1-5
CDR3nt: TGCGCCAGCAGCGACCAGGGGGCTGGGAACACTGAAGCTTTCTTT; CDR3aa: CASSDQGAGNTEAFF; v_gene: TRBV5-1; d_gene: TRBD1; abundance: few; j_gene: TRBJ1-1
CDR3nt: TGTGCCAGCAGTGAAGCAACCAGGGCGAGTGGCTACACCTTC; CDR3aa: CASSEATRASGYTF; v_gene: TRBV6-1; d_gene: .; abundance: .; j_gene: TRBJ1-2
CDR3nt: TGCGCCAGCAGCCTCGGGACAGACATTTACGAGCAGTACTTC; CDR3aa: CASSLGTDIYEQYF; v_gene: TRBV5-1; d_gene: TRBD1; abundance: .; j_gene: TRBJ2-7
CDR3nt: TGTGCCAGCAGTCCCACTTCCGGAGGGGCTTTGAACATTCAGTACTTC; CDR3aa: CASSPTSGGALNIQYF; v_gene: TRBV28; d_gene: .; abundance: .; j_gene: TRBJ2-4
CDR3nt: TGTGCCAGCAGCCCGATGGACTATGAGCAGTTCTTC; CDR3aa: CASSPMDYEQFF; v_gene: TRBV9; d_gene: .; abundance: .; j_gene: TRBJ2-1
CDR3nt: TGTGCCAGCAGACCTAGCGGGAGGGCCCCTGAGCAGTTCTTC; CDR3aa: CASRPSGRAPEQFF; v_gene: TRBV6-4; d_gene: TRBD2; abundance: .; j_gene: TRBJ2-1
CDR3nt: TGTGCCAGCAGCTTGGGTGGGACAGGGAGCTCCTACAATGAGCAGTTCTTC; CDR3aa: CASSLGGTGSSYNEQFF; v_gene: TRBV11-3; d_gene: TRBD1; abundance: few; j_gene: TRBJ2-1
CDR3nt: TGTGCCAGTAGTGGCGGACAGGGGCGGACGAACACTGAAGCTTTCTTT; CDR3aa: CASSGGQGRTNTEAFF; v_gene: TRBV19; d_gene: TRBD1; abundance: .; j_gene: TRBJ1-1
CDR3nt: TGTGCCAGCAGCCAAGACTACGCGGAGACCTCAGTCATTCAGTACTTC; CDR3aa: CASSQDYAETSVIQYF; v_gene: TRBV4-2; d_gene: .; abundance: .; j_gene: TRBJ2-4
CDR3nt: TGTGCCAGCAGCTTAGAGAGCGGCCCTGAAGCTTTCTTT; CDR3aa: CASSLESGPEAFF; v_gene: TRBV7-9; d_gene: .; abundance: .; j_gene: TRBJ1-1
CDR3nt: TGTGCCAGCAGCTCGGGGACTAGCGGGAGAGAGCAGTTCTTC; CDR3aa: CASSSGTSGREQFF; v_gene: TRBV7-8; d_gene: TRBD2; abundance: once; j_gene: TRBJ2-1
CDR3nt: TGTGCCAGCAGCTTATCCCCGGACAGGAGTAAGGGCTACACCTTC; CDR3aa: CASSLSPDRSKGYTF; v_gene: TRBV7-3; d_gene: TRBD1; abundance: .; j_gene: TRBJ1-2
CDR3nt: TGTGCCAGCAGCGTAGAGGGTGAGGACAGGGCTGAAGCTTTCTTT; CDR3aa: CASSVEGEDRAEAFF; v_gene: TRBV9; d_gene: TRBD1; abundance: .; j_gene: TRBJ1-1
CDR3nt: TGTGCTAGTGGTGCTCGACTAGCGGGAGGGTACGAGCAGTACTTC; CDR3aa: CASGARLAGGYEQYF; v_gene: TRBV12-5; d_gene: TRBD2; abundance: .; j_gene: TRBJ2-7
CDR3nt: TGTGCCAGCAAAAGGGAGAACTATGGCTACACCTTC; CDR3aa: CASKRENYGYTF; v_gene: TRBV28; d_gene: .; abundance: .; j_gene: TRBJ1-2
CDR3nt: TGTGCCAGCAGCCCGCTGAGCTATGGCTACACCTTC; CDR3aa: CASSPLSYGYTF; v_gene: TRBV11-2; d_gene: .; abundance: .; j_gene: TRBJ1-2
CDR3nt: TGCGCCAGCAGCTTGGCCCCGGGTGGCGGGGGCGAAGAGACCCAGTACTTC; CDR3aa: CASSLAPGGGGEETQYF; v_gene: TRBV5-1; d_gene: .; abundance: once; j_gene: TRBJ2-5
CDR3nt: TGCGCCAGCAGCCAAGGACAGGGACCCTATGGCTACACCTTC; CDR3aa: CASSQGQGPYGYTF; v_gene: TRBV4-3; d_gene: TRBD1; abundance: .; j_gene: TRBJ1-2
CDR3nt: TGCGCCAGCAGCTTGGCCAAGGGTCCAGGGGACGAGCAGTACTTC; CDR3aa: CASSLAKGPGDEQYF; v_gene: TRBV5-1; d_gene: .; abundance: .; j_gene: TRBJ2-7
CDR3nt: TGTGCCAGCAGTGATGGGCGGGGCCCGGTCACCGGGGAGCTGTTTTTT; CDR3aa: CASSDGRGPVTGELFF; v_gene: TRBV2; d_gene: .; abundance: .; j_gene: TRBJ2-2
CDR3nt: TGTGCCAGCAGTTATTATTCGAACACTGAAGCTTTCTTT; CDR3aa: CASSYYSNTEAFF; v_gene: TRBV6-6; d_gene: .; abundance: .; j_gene: TRBJ1-1
CDR3nt: TGTGCCAGCAGTCCGGGACAGGGGGCTTCATGGGACGAGCAGTACTTC; CDR3aa: CASSPGQGASWDEQYF; v_gene: TRBV7-9; d_gene: TRBD1; abundance: .; j_gene: TRBJ2-7
CDR3nt: TGTGCCAGCAGTTTATTGTCGTCAACTAATGAAAAACTGTTTTTT; CDR3aa: CASSLLSSTNEKLFF; v_gene: TRBV27; d_gene: .; abundance: medium-sized; j_gene: TRBJ1-4
CDR3nt: TGTGCCAGCAGCTTTACCGCGAAGGGGGCCAACGTCCTGACTTTC; CDR3aa: CASSFTAKGANVLTF; v_gene: TRBV5-8; d_gene: .; abundance: .; j_gene: TRBJ2-6
CDR3nt: TGCACCAGCAGCCAAGCGTTTATCAGGACTAGCGGGAGCTGGAGAGAGACCCAGTACTTC; CDR3aa: CTSSQAFIRTSGSWRETQYF; v_gene: TRBV1; d_gene: .; abundance: .; j_gene: TRBJ2-5
CDR3nt: TGTGCCAGCAGCTTAGGGAGCAATGAGCAGTTCTTC; CDR3aa: CASSLGSNEQFF; v_gene: TRBV7-9; d_gene: .; abundance: .; j_gene: TRBJ2-1
CDR3nt: TGTGCCTGGAGTACGGACAGGGGTCAGCCCCAGCATTTT; CDR3aa: CAWSTDRGQPQHF; v_gene: TRBV30; d_gene: TRBD1; abundance: .; j_gene: TRBJ1-5
CDR3nt: TGTGCCAGCTCCTCGAGTCGAGATACGCAGTATTTT; CDR3aa: CASSSSRDTQYF; v_gene: TRBV18; d_gene: .; abundance: .; j_gene: TRBJ2-3
CDR3nt: TGTGCCAGCAGCTTTACAGGGGCTAACTATGGCTACACCTTC; CDR3aa: CASSFTGANYGYTF; v_gene: TRBV7-9; d_gene: TRBD1; abundance: .; j_gene: TRBJ1-2
CDR3nt: TGTGCCACCAGCGCGGGGGGGCGGGATACGCAGTATTTT; CDR3aa: CATSAGGRDTQYF; v_gene: TRBV15; d_gene: TRBD2; abundance: once; j_gene: TRBJ2-3
CDR3nt: TGTGCCAGCAGCCCCTATAGCTTGGACACTGAAGCTTTCTTT; CDR3aa: CASSPYSLDTEAFF; v_gene: TRBV7-9; d_gene: .; abundance: .; j_gene: TRBJ1-1
CDR3nt: TGTGCCACCAGCAGAGTTGAGCGGCAAAATGAGCAGTTCTTC; CDR3aa: CATSRVERQNEQFF; v_gene: TRBV15; d_gene: .; abundance: .; j_gene: TRBJ2-1
CDR3nt: TGTGCCAGCTCACACGAAAACGGACTAGCGGGAGGAATTGAGCAGTTCTTC; CDR3aa: CASSHENGLAGGIEQFF; v_gene: TRBV18; d_gene: TRBD2; abundance: .; j_gene: TRBJ2-1
CDR3nt: TGTGCCAGTAGCAAGAGGATCCCCGGGACAGGGGTCGAAGGGGATCAGCCCCAGCATTTT; CDR3aa: CASSKRIPGTGVEGDQPQHF; v_gene: TRBV19; d_gene: TRBD1; abundance: .; j_gene: TRBJ1-5
CDR3nt: TGTGCCAGCAGTTTCGGGCTAGGGGGTACTGAAGCTTTCTTT; CDR3aa: CASSFGLGGTEAFF; v_gene: TRBV28; d_gene: .; abundance: .; j_gene: TRBJ1-1
CDR3nt: TGTGCCAGCAGTTTCCGAGCCCAAAATTCACCCCTCCACTTT; CDR3aa: CASSFRAQNSPLHF; v_gene: TRBV6-5; d_gene: .; abundance: .; j_gene: TRBJ1-6
CDR3nt: TGTGCCAGCAGTGAAGTTGGCAGGGGTAACTATGGCTACACCTTC; CDR3aa: CASSEVGRGNYGYTF; v_gene: TRBV2; d_gene: .; abundance: .; j_gene: TRBJ1-2
CDR3nt: TGTGCCATCAAGGGACGGACAGGGTATGACGAGCAGTACTTC; CDR3aa: CAIKGRTGYDEQYF; v_gene: TRBV10-3; d_gene: TRBD1; abundance: .; j_gene: TRBJ2-7
CDR3nt: TGTGCCAGCAAGGACAGGGGGCTTGAAAATGAGCAGTTCTTC; CDR3aa: CASKDRGLENEQFF; v_gene: TRBV7-9; d_gene: TRBD1; abundance: once; j_gene: TRBJ2-1
CDR3nt: TGTGCCAGTAGTATAGAGGGACAGGGGATCCACGAGCAGTACTTC; CDR3aa: CASSIEGQGIHEQYF; v_gene: TRBV19; d_gene: TRBD1; abundance: .; j_gene: TRBJ2-7
CDR3nt: TGTGCCAGTAGTACGACGGACAGGGCCAGGCAGCCCCAGCATTTT; CDR3aa: CASSTTDRARQPQHF; v_gene: TRBV19; d_gene: TRBD1; abundance: .; j_gene: TRBJ1-5
CDR3nt: TGTGCCAGCAGCGTAGACACCGAGACAGTCTCTGGAAACACCATATATTTT; CDR3aa: CASSVDTETVSGNTIYF; v_gene: TRBV9; d_gene: .; abundance: .; j_gene: TRBJ1-3
CDR3nt: TGTGCCAGCCAGGGGCAGTACACTGAAGCTTTCTTT; CDR3aa: CASQGQYTEAFF; v_gene: TRBV6-5; d_gene: .; abundance: .; j_gene: TRBJ1-1